This TCR beta chain was recorded in a study of identical twins. Notes on this clonotype: What it binds is not known.

Findings and caveats of the study: Where out-of-frame alpha sequences were twin-shared, they showed excess low generation probability. Conclusions were drawn cross-sectionally by statistical analysis, without following the same donors.

V lost 2 bases, J lost 6 bases, and 14 bases stayed unmatched. This CDR3 comprises 16 residues. Germline V CDR1 and CDR2: DFQATT, SNEGSKA (reference sequence). TCRdb re-analysed the 5' RACE reads in MiXCR, keeping a single row per CDR3 protein. The table includes about 890,000 distinct CDR3 sequences, 9% to 15% detected once. The sample was also reused in another study, on yellow fever vaccine responses in identical twins.

The sequence was obtained from a woman aged 18-29 years in good health. The chain joins TRBV20-1 to TRBJ2-7, with 9 bases matching TRBD2. Sequencing was performed on PBMCs. The CDR3 nucleotides are TGCAGTGCTAGAATAGCGGGAGTTCTGAATCTGGGCGAGCAGTACTTC. Residues: CSARIAGVLNLGEQYF.